This T cell receptor beta chain was recorded in a study of blood T cell repertoires in COVID-19. The protocol was immunoSEQ multiplex PCR, while the TCRdb copy is restricted to in-frame clones and leaves out a portion. The repertoire has 250,000 to 400,000 clones, around 85% of them found once; the top ten carry under 2%. With 5 bases clipped from V and 2 bases from J, the junction kept 4 bases outside the gene matches. This CDR3 is 16 amino acids long. From germline, CDR1 is SGHRS and CDR2 YFSETQ. This clonotype was sampled from a woman aged 25 to 39 who had been exposed to COVID-19. This chain uses TRBV5-1 with TRBJ2-2, with 12 bases aligning to TRBD2. The sample taken for sequencing was PBMCs or T cells enriched from blood (not recorded which). The CDR3, as DNA: TGCGCCAGCAGTCCGGGACTAGCGGGCAACACCGGGGAGCTGTTTTTT. This encodes CASSPGLAGNTGELFF.